This TCR beta chain is from a study of T cell changes during pregnancy in multiple sclerosis. Measured with immunoSEQ multiplex PCR; TCRdb has only the in-frame clones, and not every one. This table has about 83,000 clones, 90% to 95% appearing once. V lost 5 bases and J 2 bases, leaving 9 bases between the germline ends. Germline V lookup: CDR1 LNHDA, CDR2 SQIVND (reference sequence). This CDR3 spans 13 amino acids. The chain links TRBV19 to TRBJ2-5, with D possibly being TRBD1 (6 bases). The TCR comes from a female donor with multiple sclerosis, enrolled in a pregnancy study. Sequenced material: peripheral blood, taken in the second trimester of pregnancy. The CDR3 protein is CASSDQGQETQYF. CDR3 sequence (DNA): TGTGCCAGTAGTGATCAGGGGCAAGAGACCCAGTACTTC.